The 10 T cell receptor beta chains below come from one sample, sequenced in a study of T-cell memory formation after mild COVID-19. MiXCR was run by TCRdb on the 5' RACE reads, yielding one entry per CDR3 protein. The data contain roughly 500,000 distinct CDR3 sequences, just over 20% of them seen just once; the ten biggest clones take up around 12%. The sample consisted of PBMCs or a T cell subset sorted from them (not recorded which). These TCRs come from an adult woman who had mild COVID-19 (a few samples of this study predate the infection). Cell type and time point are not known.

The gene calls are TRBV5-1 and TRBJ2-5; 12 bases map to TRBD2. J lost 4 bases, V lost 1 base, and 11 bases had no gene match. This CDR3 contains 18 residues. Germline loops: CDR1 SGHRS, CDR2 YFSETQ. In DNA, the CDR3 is TGCGCCAGCAGCTTGCTCCTAGCGGGGGGGCCGACCCCAGAGACCCAGTACTTC. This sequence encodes CASSLLLAGGPTPETQYF.

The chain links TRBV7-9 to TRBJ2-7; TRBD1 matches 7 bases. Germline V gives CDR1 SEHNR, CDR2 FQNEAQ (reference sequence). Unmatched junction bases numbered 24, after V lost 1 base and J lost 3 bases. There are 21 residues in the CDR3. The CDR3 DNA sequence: TGTGCCAGCAGCTTAGGTGGCTCGAGTCTGAAAACAGGGGTGTGGGGCTACGAGCAGTACTTC. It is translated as CASSLGGSSLKTGVWGYEQYF.

Here the CDR3 reads CASSTGQGAGEQYF. The CDR3, as DNA: TGTGCCAGCAGCACGGGACAGGGGGCAGGCGAGCAGTACTTC. The gene calls are TRBV6-5 and TRBJ2-7, with 12 bases matching TRBD1. The CDR3 contains 14 residues. Germline loops: CDR1 MNHEY, CDR2 SVGAGI. The trim removed 6 bases at V and 6 bases at J, leaving 6 bases unmatched.

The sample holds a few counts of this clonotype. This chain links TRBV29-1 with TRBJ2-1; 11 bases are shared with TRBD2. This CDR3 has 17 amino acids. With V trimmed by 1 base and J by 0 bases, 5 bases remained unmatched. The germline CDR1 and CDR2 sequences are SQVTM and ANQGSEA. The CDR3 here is CSVEVLAGESSYNEQFF. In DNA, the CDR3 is TGCAGCGTTGAAGTACTAGCGGGAGAGAGCTCCTACAATGAGCAGTTCTTC.

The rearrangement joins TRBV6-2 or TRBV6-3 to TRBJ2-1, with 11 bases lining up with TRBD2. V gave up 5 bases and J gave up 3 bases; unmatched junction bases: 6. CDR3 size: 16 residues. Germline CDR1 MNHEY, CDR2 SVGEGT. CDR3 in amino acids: CASSDSGRGFYNEQFF. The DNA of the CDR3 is TGTGCCAGCAGTGATAGCGGGAGGGGGTTCTACAATGAGCAGTTCTTC.

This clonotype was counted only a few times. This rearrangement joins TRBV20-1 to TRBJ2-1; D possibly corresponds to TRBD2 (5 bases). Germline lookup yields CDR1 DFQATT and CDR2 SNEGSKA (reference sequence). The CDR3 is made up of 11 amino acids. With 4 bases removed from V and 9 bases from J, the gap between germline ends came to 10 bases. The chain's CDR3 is CSATGSSEQFF. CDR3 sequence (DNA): TGCAGTGCTACTGGGAGTTCTGAGCAGTTCTTC.

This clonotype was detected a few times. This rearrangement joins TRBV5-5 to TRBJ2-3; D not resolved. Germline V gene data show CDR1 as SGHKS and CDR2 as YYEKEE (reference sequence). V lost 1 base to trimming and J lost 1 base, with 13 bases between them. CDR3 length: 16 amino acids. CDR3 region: CASSLRADRGTDTQYF. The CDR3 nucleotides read TGTGCCAGCAGCTTGAGGGCAGACCGTGGCACAGATACGCAGTATTTT.

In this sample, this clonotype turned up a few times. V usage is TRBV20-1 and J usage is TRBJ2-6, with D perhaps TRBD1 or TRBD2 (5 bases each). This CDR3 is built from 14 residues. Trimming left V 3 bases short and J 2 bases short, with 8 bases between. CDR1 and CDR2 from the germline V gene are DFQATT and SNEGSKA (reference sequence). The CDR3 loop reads CSASTGPGANVLTF. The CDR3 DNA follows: TGCAGTGCTAGTACGGGGCCTGGGGCCAACGTCCTGACTTTC.

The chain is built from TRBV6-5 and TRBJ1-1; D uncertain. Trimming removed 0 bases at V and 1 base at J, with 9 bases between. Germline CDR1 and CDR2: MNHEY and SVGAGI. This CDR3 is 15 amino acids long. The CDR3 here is CASSYSYSRNTEAFF. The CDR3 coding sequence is TGTGCCAGCAGTTACTCGTACAGTAGGAACACTGAAGCTTTCTTT.

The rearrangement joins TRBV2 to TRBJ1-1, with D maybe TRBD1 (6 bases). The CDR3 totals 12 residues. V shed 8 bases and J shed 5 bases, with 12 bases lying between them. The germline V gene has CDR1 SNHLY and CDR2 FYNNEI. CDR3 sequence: CASVRGQTEAFF. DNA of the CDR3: TGTGCCAGCGTTCGGGGGCAAACTGAAGCTTTCTTT.